The 6 T cell receptor beta chains below were found in one sample sequenced in a study of cytomegalovirus exposure and HLA in healthy donors. The PCR ran on 60 Vbeta and 13 Jbeta primers. Profiled with immunoSEQ multiplex PCR; TCRdb holds only in-frame clones, not every one. The sample holds some 150,000 clones; around 80% are singletons and the top ten take roughly 2%. Sample: PBMCs. The origin of the receptors is a man in his forties in good health and CMV-seronegative.

The chain employs TRBV6-5 and TRBJ1-4, with a possible D match to TRBD1 (5 bases). The CDR3 has 14 amino acids. V gave up 5 bases and J gave up 7 bases, with 14 bases separating them. The V gene's germline CDR1 is MNHEY and CDR2 SVGAGI. The CDR3 bases are TGTGCCAGCAGTGAAGACAGAGCCTTTGAAAAACTGTTTTTT. This gives the protein CASSEDRAFEKLFF.

The V call is TRBV28, the J call TRBJ1-6; D perhaps matches TRBD1 (6 bases). V was shortened by 10 bases and J by 3 bases, with 16 bases between the two germline ends. This CDR3 spans 15 amino acids. In germline, CDR1 is MDHEN, CDR2 SYDVKM. As DNA, the CDR3 is TGTGCCACCGACGGGAGGGACAACTATAATTCACCCCTCCACTTT. It is translated as CATDGRDNYNSPLHF. Full variable domain (outside the CDR3, taken from reference TRBV28 and TRBJ1-6): DVKVTQSSRYLVKRTGEKVFLECVQDMDHENMFWYRQDPGLGLRLIYFSYDVKMKEKGDIPEGYSVSREKKERFSLILESASTNQTSMYLCATDGRDNYNSPLHFGNGTRLTVT.

The CDR3 sequence is CASSRGTVSATQYF. As DNA, the CDR3 is TGCGCCAGCAGCCGCGGGACCGTCTCCGCGACCCAGTACTTC. The gene calls are TRBV4-3 and TRBJ2-5; weak D call: TRBD2 (6 bases). The CDR3 is 14 residues long. CDR1 is LGHNA and CDR2 is YSLEER in the germline V gene. Trimming pared 4 bases from V and 7 bases from J, leaving 16 bases between.

The rearrangement uses TRBV18 and TRBJ2-1; no clear D. This CDR3 contains 17 residues. Looked up from germline, CDR1 is KGHSH and CDR2 is LQKENI. The germline V and J ends were trimmed by 1 base and 3 bases, with 16 bases remaining between them. CDR3 coding DNA: TGTGCCAGCTCACCACTGATACTCTTCGCCCTCTACAATGAGCAGTTCTTC. Protein sequence: CASSPLILFALYNEQFF. Full variable domain (missing parts from reference TRBV18 and TRBJ2-1): NAGVMQNPRHLVRRRGQEARLRCSPMKGHSHVYWYRQLPEEGLKFMVYLQKENIIDESGMPKERFSAEFPKEGPSILRIQQVVRGDSAAYFCASSPLILFALYNEQFFGPGTRLTVL.

The gene calls are TRBV5-1 and TRBJ2-7, with 8 bases fitting TRBD2. The CDR3 length is 15 residues. Germline values: CDR1 SGHRS, CDR2 YFSETQ. V lost 0 bases to trimming and J lost 4 bases; unmatched junction nucleotides: 6. CDR3 in DNA: TGCGCCAGCAGCTTGGAGAGCGGGAGTTCGTACGAGCAGTACTTC. Translating gives CASSLESGSSYEQYF.

The chain links TRBV5-6 to TRBJ2-5; 9 bases line up with TRBD2. With 3 bases clipped from V and 5 bases from J, the junction kept 5 bases outside the gene matches. This CDR3 is 14 amino acids long. Germline CDR1 and CDR2: SGHDT and YYEEEE. CDR3 nucleotides: TGTGCCAGCAGCTCGCCTAGCGGGATGGAGACCCAGTACTTC. The encoded protein is CASSSPSGMETQYF.